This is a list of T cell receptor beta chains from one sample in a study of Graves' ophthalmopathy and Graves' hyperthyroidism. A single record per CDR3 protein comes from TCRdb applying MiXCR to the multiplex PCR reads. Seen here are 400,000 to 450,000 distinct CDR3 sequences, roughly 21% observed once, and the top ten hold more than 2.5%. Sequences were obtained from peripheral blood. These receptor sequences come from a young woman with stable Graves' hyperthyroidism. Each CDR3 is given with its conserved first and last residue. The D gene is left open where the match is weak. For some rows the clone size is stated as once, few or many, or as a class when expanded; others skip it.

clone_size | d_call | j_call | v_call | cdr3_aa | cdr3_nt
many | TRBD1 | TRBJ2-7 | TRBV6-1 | CASSPWGQGLYEQYF | TGTGCCAGCAGTCCCTGGGGACAGGGCCTCTACGAGCAGTACTTC
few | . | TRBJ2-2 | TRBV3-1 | CASSRTTLTGELFF | TGTGCCAGCAGCCGAACGACCCTAACCGGGGAGCTGTTTTTT
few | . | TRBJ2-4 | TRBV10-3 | CAISESFNGAAKNIKYF | TGTGCCATCAGTGAGTCCTTCAACGGAGCAGCCAAAAACATTAAGTACTTC
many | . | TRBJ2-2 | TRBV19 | CASSTTTGELFF | TGTGCTAGTAGTACGACGACCGGGGAGCTGTTTTTT
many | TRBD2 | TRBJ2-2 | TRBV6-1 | CASRRSGANTGELFF | TGTGCCAGCAGGCGGAGCGGGGCTAACACCGGGGAGCTGTTTTTT
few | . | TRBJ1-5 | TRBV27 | CASSLLSGGNQPQHF | TGTGCCAGCAGTTTATTGTCGGGAGGCAATCAGCCCCAGCATTTT
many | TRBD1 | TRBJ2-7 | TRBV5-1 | CASRNGTGSYEQYF | TGCGCCAGCAGAAATGGGACAGGATCCTACGAGCAGTACTTC
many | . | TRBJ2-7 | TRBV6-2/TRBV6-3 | CASSYSYRAYEQYF | TGTGCCAGCAGTTACTCATACAGGGCCTACGAGCAGTACTTC
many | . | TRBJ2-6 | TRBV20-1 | CSAHGGPWSSGANVLTF | TGCAGTGCCCACGGGGGGCCTTGGTCCTCTGGGGCCAACGTCCTGACTTTC
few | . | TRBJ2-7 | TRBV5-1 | CASSLEGGIIYEQYF | TGCGCCAGCAGCTTGGAAGGCGGGATAATCTACGAGCAGTACTTC
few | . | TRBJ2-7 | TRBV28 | CASSLAGTSEQYF | TGTGCCAGCAGTTTGGCTGGGACGTCTGAGCAGTACTTC
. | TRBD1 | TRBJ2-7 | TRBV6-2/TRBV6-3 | CASSSDRVEDYEQYF | TGTGCCAGCAGTTCGGACAGGGTAGAGGACTACGAGCAGTACTTC
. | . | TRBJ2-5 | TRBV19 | CASSRLKQLSQETQYF | TGTGCCAGTAGTCGATTAAAGCAGTTATCACAAGAGACCCAGTACTTC
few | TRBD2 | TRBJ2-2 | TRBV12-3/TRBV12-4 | CASSLNRGGHSGELFF | TGTGCCAGCAGTTTAAATCGCGGGGGGCACAGCGGGGAGCTGTTTTTT
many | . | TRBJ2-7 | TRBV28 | CASISLESSYEQYF | TGTGCCAGCATTTCCCTGGAAAGCTCCTACGAGCAGTACTTC
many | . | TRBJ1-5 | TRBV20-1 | CSAQLTSNQPQHF | TGCAGTGCTCAGCTGACCTCCAATCAGCCCCAGCATTTT
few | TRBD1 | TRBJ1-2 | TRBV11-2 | CASSLATGDGYTF | TGTGCCAGCAGCTTAGCGACAGGGGACGGCTACACCTTC
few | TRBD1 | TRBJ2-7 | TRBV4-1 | CASSPVGDSSYEQYF | TGCGCCAGCAGCCCCGTTGGGGACAGCTCCTACGAGCAGTACTTC
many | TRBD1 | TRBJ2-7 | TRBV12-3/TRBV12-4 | CASTSGTGAYEQYF | TGTGCCAGCACCTCCGGGACAGGAGCCTACGAGCAGTACTTC
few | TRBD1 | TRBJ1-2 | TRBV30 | CAWSAGQGNPLYGYTF | TGTGCCTGGAGTGCAGGACAGGGCAATCCCCTCTATGGCTACACCTTC
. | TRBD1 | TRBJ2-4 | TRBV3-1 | CASSQTGAKNIQYF | TGTGCCAGCAGCCAGACAGGGGCCAAAAACATTCAGTACTTC
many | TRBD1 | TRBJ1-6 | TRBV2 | CASSVRGRDSPLHF | TGTGCCAGCAGTGTCAGGGGGAGGGATTCACCCCTCCACTTT
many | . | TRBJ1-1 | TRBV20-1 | CSAGGRLNTEAFF | TGCAGTGCCGGCGGCAGGCTGAACACTGAAGCTTTCTTT
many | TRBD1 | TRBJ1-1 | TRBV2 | CASSADRVGEAFF | TGTGCCAGCAGCGCGGACAGGGTCGGTGAAGCTTTCTTT
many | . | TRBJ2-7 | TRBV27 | CASSSGQGGTYEQYF | TGTGCCAGCAGTTCGGGGCAGGGGGGGACCTACGAGCAGTACTTC
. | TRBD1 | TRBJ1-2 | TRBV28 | CASSWTGGRGNYGYTF | TGTGCCAGCAGTTGGACAGGGGGCAGGGGTAACTATGGCTACACCTTC
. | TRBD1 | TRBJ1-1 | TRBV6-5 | CASSYSGQGRDTEAFF | TGTGCCAGCAGTTACTCGGGACAGGGTCGAGACACTGAAGCTTTCTTT
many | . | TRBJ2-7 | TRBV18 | CASSPSMQTDEQYF | TGTGCCAGCTCACCGAGTATGCAGACGGACGAGCAGTACTTC
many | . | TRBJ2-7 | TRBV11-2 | CASSLGSRYEQYF | TGTGCCAGCAGCTTAGGGAGCCGCTACGAGCAGTACTTC
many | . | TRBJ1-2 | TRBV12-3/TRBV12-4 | CASSLDPARYGYTF | TGTGCCAGCAGTTTAGATCCTGCTAGGTATGGCTACACCTTC
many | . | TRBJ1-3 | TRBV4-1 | CASSNTGSSGNTIYF | TGCGCCAGCAGCAATACAGGGTCCTCTGGAAACACCATATATTTT
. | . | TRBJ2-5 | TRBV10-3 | CAISELWRDRETQYF | TGTGCCATCAGTGAGTTATGGAGGGATCGGGAGACCCAGTACTTC
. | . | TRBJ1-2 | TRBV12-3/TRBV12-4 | CASSLWPFSNYGYTF | TGTGCCAGCAGTTTATGGCCATTTTCTAACTATGGCTACACCTTC
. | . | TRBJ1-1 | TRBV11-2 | CASSTSDRVNTEAFF | TGTGCCAGCAGCACATCGGACAGAGTGAACACTGAAGCTTTCTTT
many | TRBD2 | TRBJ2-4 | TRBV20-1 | CSAQWEGAKNIQYF | TGCAGTGCTCAGTGGGAGGGAGCCAAAAACATTCAGTACTTC
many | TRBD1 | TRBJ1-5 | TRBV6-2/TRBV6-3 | CASSYPDRGLNQPQHF | TGTGCCAGCAGTTACCCAGACAGGGGCCTTAATCAGCCCCAGCATTTT
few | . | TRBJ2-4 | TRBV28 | CASSWGKNIQYF | TGTGCCAGCAGTTGGGGAAAAAACATTCAGTACTTC
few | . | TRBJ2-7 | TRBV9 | CASSPGLDAYEQYF | TGTGCCAGCAGCCCGGGACTCGATGCCTACGAGCAGTACTTC
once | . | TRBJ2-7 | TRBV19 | CTSSMGAESYEQYF | TGTACCAGTAGTATGGGTGCGGAGTCCTACGAGCAGTACTTC
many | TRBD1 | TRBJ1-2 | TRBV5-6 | CASSLEVTGRRGYTF | TGTGCCAGCAGCTTGGAGGTGACAGGGCGTCGTGGCTACACCTTC
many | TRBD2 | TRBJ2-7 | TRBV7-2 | CASSPGLAGGSYEQYF | TGTGCCAGCAGCCCTGGACTAGCGGGAGGAAGCTACGAGCAGTACTTC
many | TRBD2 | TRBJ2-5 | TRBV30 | CAWRSPSGTQYF | TGTGCCTGGAGGTCCCCTAGCGGGACCCAGTACTTC
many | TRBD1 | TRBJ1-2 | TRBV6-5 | CASSFPTGTGNYGYTF | TGTGCCAGCAGTTTTCCTACCGGGACAGGGAACTATGGCTACACCTTC
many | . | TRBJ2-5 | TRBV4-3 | CASSQDRGRGETQYF | TGCGCCAGCAGCCAAGACAGGGGTAGGGGTGAGACCCAGTACTTC
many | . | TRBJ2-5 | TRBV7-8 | CASSLSETAQYF | TGTGCCAGCAGCTTGTCAGAGACGGCCCAGTACTTC
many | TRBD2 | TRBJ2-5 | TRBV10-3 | CAISGGTSGQETQYF | TGTGCCATCAGTGGGGGGACTAGCGGACAAGAGACCCAGTACTTC
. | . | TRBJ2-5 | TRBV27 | CASSPLGHQETQYF | TGTGCCAGCAGTCCCCTGGGACATCAAGAGACCCAGTACTTC
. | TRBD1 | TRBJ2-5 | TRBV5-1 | CASSPGPTGTRVTQYF | TGCGCCAGCAGCCCCGGTCCGACAGGGACGCGAGTGACCCAGTACTTC
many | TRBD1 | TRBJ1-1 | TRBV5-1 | CASSDQGADTGAFF | TGCGCCAGCAGCGATCAGGGGGCAGACACTGGAGCTTTCTTT
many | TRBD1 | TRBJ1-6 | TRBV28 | CASSPLDRGQGSPLHF | TGTGCCAGCAGTCCATTGGACAGGGGGCAAGGTTCACCCCTCCACTTT
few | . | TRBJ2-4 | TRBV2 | CASSEPPGTGINIQYF | TGTGCCAGCAGTGAACCCCCCGGGACTGGGATCAACATTCAGTACTTC
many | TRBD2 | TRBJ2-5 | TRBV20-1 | CSAGSGGYQETQYF | TGCAGTGCGGGGAGCGGGGGGTACCAAGAGACCCAGTACTTC
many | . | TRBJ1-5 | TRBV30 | CAWSVGGAQNQPQHF | TGTGCCTGGAGTGTAGGGGGGGCGCAGAATCAGCCCCAGCATTTT
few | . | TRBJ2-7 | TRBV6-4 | CASSDTVEGEQYF | TGTGCCAGCAGTGACACGGTCGAGGGGGAGCAGTACTTC